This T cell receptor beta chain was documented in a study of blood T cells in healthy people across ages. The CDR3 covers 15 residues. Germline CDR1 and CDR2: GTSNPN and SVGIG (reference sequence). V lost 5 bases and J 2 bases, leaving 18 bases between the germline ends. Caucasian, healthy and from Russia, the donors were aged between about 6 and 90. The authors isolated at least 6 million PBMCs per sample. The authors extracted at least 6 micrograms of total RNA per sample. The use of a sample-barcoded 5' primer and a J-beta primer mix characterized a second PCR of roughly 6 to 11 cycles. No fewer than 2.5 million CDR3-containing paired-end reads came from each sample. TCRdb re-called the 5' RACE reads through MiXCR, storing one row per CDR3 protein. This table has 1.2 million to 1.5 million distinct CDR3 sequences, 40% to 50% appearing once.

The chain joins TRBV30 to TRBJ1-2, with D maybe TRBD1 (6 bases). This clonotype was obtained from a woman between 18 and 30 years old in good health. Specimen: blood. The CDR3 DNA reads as TGTGCCTGGGTATGGGGGGGGGCAGGGAACTATGGCTACACCTTC. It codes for CAWVWGGAGNYGYTF.